A single sample gave rise to the 31 T cell receptor beta chains below, sequenced in a study of T cell changes during pregnancy in multiple sclerosis. TCRdb's table, derived via immunoSEQ multiplex PCR, lists solely in-frame clones and lacks some. Found here are 98,000 or so clones, approximately 93% of them singletons; the top ten hold around 0.99%. The sample in question was peripheral blood, obtained after pregnancy. The receptors shown here come from a female donor with multiple sclerosis, enrolled in a pregnancy study.

The chain combines TRBV6-6 with TRBJ2-1; no clear D gene. The CDR3 covers 11 residues. Germline assignment: CDR1 MNHNY and CDR2 SVGAGI (reference sequence). V lost 10 bases and J lost 9, with 13 bases in between. The CDR3 loop is CATREAFEQFF. Written as DNA, the CDR3 is TGTGCCACCCGCGAGGCCTTTGAGCAGTTCTTC.

The J gene is TRBJ2-7, the V gene TRBV5-6, with D perhaps matching TRBD1 (6 bases). The CDR3 is 14 amino acids. Trimming stripped 2 bases from V and 0 bases from J, with 9 bases between. Germline V gives CDR1 SGHDT, CDR2 YYEEEE. The CDR3 protein is CASSFRGSSYEQYF. CDR3 nucleotide sequence: TGTGCCAGCAGCTTCAGGGGAAGCTCCTACGAGCAGTACTTC.

CDR3 residues: CASSLVFSGYPDTQYF. As DNA, the CDR3 is TGTGCCAGCAGCTTAGTTTTTAGCGGGTACCCAGATACGCAGTATTTT. The J gene is TRBJ2-3, the V gene TRBV7-8, with TRBD2 matching over 7 bases. The CDR3 runs to 16 residues. Trimming at V came to 1 base and at J to 4 bases, leaving 8 bases not matched to a gene. CDR1 and CDR2 from the germline V gene are SGHVS and FQNEAQ.

V gene TRBV19 combines with J gene TRBJ1-1, with TRBD1 matching 7 bases. V lost 5 bases, J lost 5 bases, and 11 bases stayed unmatched. The CDR3 totals 15 residues. Germline CDR1 LNHDA, CDR2 SQIVND (reference sequence). The CDR3 spells CASSANLPGGTEAFF. The CDR3 nucleotides are TGTGCCAGTAGTGCCAACCTCCCAGGGGGTACTGAAGCTTTCTTT.

The V call is TRBV27, the J call TRBJ1-5; 8 bases map to TRBD1. J gave up 4 bases and V 4 bases, and 6 bases lay outside the gene matches. CDR3 length equals 15 residues. Germline values: CDR1 MNHEY, CDR2 SMNVEV (reference sequence). As DNA, the CDR3 is TGTGCCAGCAGTTCCGGGACAGGACCAAATCAGCCCCAGCATTTT. Amino acid sequence: CASSSGTGPNQPQHF.

The gene calls are TRBV28 and TRBJ2-1, with D perhaps TRBD1 (6 bases). This CDR3 has 14 residues. V lost 6 bases to trimming and J lost 7 bases, with 16 bases between them. The germline V gene has CDR1 MDHEN and CDR2 SYDVKM. DNA for the CDR3: TGTGCCAGCAGCCCCCACCGGACAGCTAATGAGCAGTTCTTC. Protein sequence: CASSPHRTANEQFF.

This chain joins TRBV2 and TRBJ2-7; no clear D gene. This CDR3 contains 13 residues. The germline CDR1 and CDR2 sequences are SNHLY and FYNNEI. The V gene lost 3 bases and the J gene lost 0 bases, with 6 bases spanning the gap. This CDR3 reads CASSEGSSYEQYF. The CDR3 nucleotides are TGTGCCAGCAGTGAGGGCAGCTCCTACGAGCAGTACTTC.

This chain links TRBV9 with TRBJ2-7; 9 nucleotides match TRBD2. The J segment lost 6 bases and the V segment lost 2 bases, leaving 12 bases of the junction unmatched. Germline V CDR1 and CDR2: SGDLS, YYNGEE. The CDR3 runs 16 residues. The CDR3 protein is CASSVLAGAGLGEQYF. The CDR3, as DNA: TGTGCCAGCAGCGTCTTAGCGGGAGCCGGTTTGGGCGAGCAGTACTTC. Drawing the rest from reference TRBV9 and TRBJ2-7, the complete variable domain is DSGVTQTPKHLITATGQRVTLRCSPRSGDLSVYWYQQSLDQGLQFLIQYYNGEERAKGNILERFSAQQFPDLHSELNLSSLELGDSALYFCASSVLAGAGLGEQYFGPGTRLTVT.

The V gene is TRBV9, the J gene TRBJ2-1; 9 positions match TRBD2. Germline V lookup: CDR1 SGDLS, CDR2 YYNGEE. This CDR3 has 15 amino acids. V lost 0 bases, J lost 5 bases, and 3 bases stayed unmatched. CDR3 in amino acids: CASSVGGRGDNEQFF. As DNA, the CDR3 is TGTGCCAGCAGCGTAGGCGGGAGGGGGGACAATGAGCAGTTCTTC. Filled out from reference TRBV9 and TRBJ2-1, the complete variable domain reads DSGVTQTPKHLITATGQRVTLRCSPRSGDLSVYWYQQSLDQGLQFLIQYYNGEERAKGNILERFSAQQFPDLHSELNLSSLELGDSALYFCASSVGGRGDNEQFFGPGTRLTVL.

The rearrangement joins TRBV2 to TRBJ2-3; the match to TRBD2 covers 11 bases. The CDR3 length is 15 residues. Trimming cost V 4 bases and J 1 base; bases outside gene matches: 1. Per germline, CDR1 SNHLY and CDR2 FYNNEI. CDR3 nucleotides: TGTGCCAGCAGTGCGGGACTAGCGGGCACAGATACGCAGTATTTT. It is translated as CASSAGLAGTDTQYF.

The chain couples TRBV7-9 to TRBJ2-3; tentatively, D is TRBD1 (6 bases). CDR1 is SEHNR and CDR2 is FQNEAQ in the germline V gene (reference sequence). V dropped 5 bases and J dropped 0 bases, with 21 bases sitting between them. The CDR3 sequence is 18 residues long. Written as DNA, the CDR3 is TGTGCCAGCAGCCCTCGTCTGAGAGGACAGAGTAGCACAGATACGCAGTATTTT. This translates into CASSPRLRGQSSTDTQYF.

This chain connects TRBV5-4 to TRBJ2-7, with D perhaps TRBD2 (6 bases). The germline V and J ends were trimmed by 4 bases and 0 bases, with 11 bases remaining between them. There are 14 residues in the CDR3. Germline V lookup: CDR1 SGHNT, CDR2 YYREEE (reference sequence). The CDR3: CASSRFGSSYEQYF. As DNA, the CDR3 is TGTGCCAGCAGCCGTTTCGGGAGCTCCTACGAGCAGTACTTC.

This clone occurred once. CDR3 amino acids: CASSWAGAAYEQYF. The DNA of the CDR3 is TGTGCCAGTAGTTGGGCGGGAGCGGCCTACGAGCAGTACTTC. This rearrangement joins TRBV19 to TRBJ2-7; TRBD2 matches at 7 bases. The germline V gene encodes CDR1 LNHDA and CDR2 SQIVND (reference sequence). This CDR3 contains 14 residues. V shed 5 bases, J shed 2 bases, and the junction held 6 bases outside the gene matches.

The chain employs TRBV5-1 and TRBJ2-1; perhaps TRBD2 as D (5 bases). This CDR3 is 14 amino acids long. Germline V gene data show CDR1 as SGHRS and CDR2 as YFSETQ. V lost 4 bases and J 8 bases, leaving 16 bases between the germline ends. The CDR3 region is CASSAASNFDEQFF. Here the CDR3 DNA reads TGCGCCAGCAGCGCGGCTAGCAACTTCGATGAGCAGTTCTTC. The whole variable domain, filled in from reference TRBV5-1 and TRBJ2-1, reads KAGVTQTPRYLIKTRGQQVTLSCSPISGHRSVSWYQQTPGQGLQFLFEYFSETQRNKGNFPGRFSGRQFSNSRSEMNVSTLELGDSALYLCASSAASNFDEQFFGPGTRLTVL.

This sequence joins TRBV7-9 and TRBJ2-7; TRBD1 might be the D (5 bases). CDR1 is SEHNR and CDR2 is FQNEAQ in the germline V gene (reference sequence). This CDR3 is built from 14 residues. The germline V and J ends were trimmed by 3 bases and 4 bases, with 13 bases remaining between them. The chain's CDR3 is CASSFQDRPYEQYF. Here the CDR3 DNA reads TGTGCCAGCAGCTTCCAAGACAGACCATACGAGCAGTACTTC.

The chain uses TRBV27 and TRBJ2-5; 12 bases are a match to TRBD2. Per germline, CDR1 MNHEY and CDR2 SMNVEV (reference sequence). There are 17 residues in the CDR3. Germline trimming cut 1 base from V and 5 bases from J; bases unmatched to any gene: 8. The CDR3 sequence: CASSLWSSGRAGETQYF. The DNA for the CDR3 is TGTGCCAGCAGTTTATGGTCTAGCGGGAGGGCCGGGGAGACCCAGTACTTC.

This clone came up once. The V gene is TRBV19, the J gene TRBJ1-5; D may be TRBD1 (5 bases). This CDR3 has 17 residues. Germline CDR1 is LNHDA and CDR2 is SQIVND (reference sequence). V was clipped by 9 bases and J by 0 bases, with 21 bases between them. The CDR3 DNA is TGTGCCAGCAGCTACAGGACAAACCTACTTAGCAATCAGCCCCAGCATTTT. Its protein is CASSYRTNLLSNQPQHF.

The chain joins TRBV4-1 to TRBJ2-2, with D perhaps matching TRBD2 (6 bases). CDR1 is MGHRA, CDR2 YSYEKL, per germline. This CDR3 has 16 amino acids. Trimming shortened V by 0 bases and J by 7 bases, and 15 bases separated the two germline ends. The DNA for the CDR3 is TGCGCCAGCAGCCAAGATTCGGGGGATTGGGGCGGGGAGCTGTTTTTT. It encodes CASSQDSGDWGGELFF.

The chain employs TRBV19 and TRBJ2-5, with TRBD1 as a possible D gene (5 bases). V was clipped by 3 bases and J by 6 bases, with 20 bases between them. Germline V lookup: CDR1 LNHDA, CDR2 SQIVND (reference sequence). CDR3 size: 16 residues. As DNA, the CDR3 is TGTGCCAGTAGTATTGGTACCCAGGGCGTGCAGAAGACCCAGTACTTC. It translates to CASSIGTQGVQKTQYF. The whole variable domain, remainder taken from reference TRBV19 and TRBJ2-5, is DGGITQSPKYLFRKEGQNVTLSCEQNLNHDAMYWYRQDPGQGLRLIYYSQIVNDFQKGDIAEGYSVSREKKESFPLTVTSAQKNPTAFYLCASSIGTQGVQKTQYFGPGTRLLVL.

The sample holds one count of this clone. The gene calls are TRBV27 and TRBJ1-4, with D maybe TRBD1 (5 bases). This CDR3 contains 15 residues. Germline CDR1 reads MNHEY; CDR2 reads SMNVEV (reference sequence). V was shortened by 6 bases and J by 7 bases, with 18 bases between the two germline ends. DNA of the CDR3: TGTGCCAGCAGGCAAACACAGGCCGCTGGTGAAAAACTGTTTTTT. Translating it yields CASRQTQAAGEKLFF. The variable domain in full, with the rest retrieved from reference TRBV27 and TRBJ1-4, is EAQVTQNPRYLITVTGKKLTVTCSQNMNHEYMSWYRQDPGLGLRQIYYSMNVEVTDKGDVPEGYKVSRKEKRNFPLILESPSPNQTSLYFCASRQTQAAGEKLFFGSGTQLSVL.

This chain uses TRBV4-3 with TRBJ1-1; no definite D call. The germline V and J ends were trimmed by 0 bases and 10 bases, with 9 bases remaining between them. CDR1 and CDR2 (germline): LGHNA, YSLEER. The CDR3 spans 12 residues. CDR3 sequence (DNA): TGCGCCAGCAGCCAAGAAAGCGGGCGAGCTTTCTTT. Translated, it gives CASSQESGRAFF.

This chain links TRBV4-1 with TRBJ2-7; TRBD1 matches 7 bases. With V trimmed by 1 base and J by 1 base, 4 bases remained unmatched. The CDR3 spans 15 residues. Germline loops: CDR1 MGHRA, CDR2 YSYEKL. The CDR3 region has the DNA TGCGCCAGCAGCCAAGTAGGGGGACAGTCCTACGAGCAGTACTTC. Translating gives CASSQVGGQSYEQYF.

The genes are TRBV12-5 and TRBJ1-2; D gene unclear. The germline V gene encodes CDR1 LGHNT and CDR2 FRNRAP. The ends were cut back, 4 bases at V and 3 bases at J, with 12 bases in the middle. CDR3 length: 14 amino acids. The CDR3 sequence: CASGSGEVYYGYTF. The CDR3 DNA sequence: TGTGCTAGTGGTTCCGGGGAAGTGTACTATGGCTACACCTTC. Filled out from reference TRBV12-5 and TRBJ1-2, the complete variable domain reads DARVTQTPRHKVTEMGQEVTMRCQPILGHNTVFWYRQTMMQGLELLAYFRNRAPLDDSGMPKDRFSAEMPDATLATLKIQPSEPRDSAVYFCASGSGEVYYGYTFGSGTRLTVV.

V is TRBV6-5 and J is TRBJ1-2; maybe TRBD1 (5 bases). This CDR3 comprises 12 residues. The V and J ends lost 6 bases and 6 bases respectively, with 11 bases between them. The V gene's germline CDR1 is MNHEY and CDR2 SVGAGI. The CDR3 reads CASSHQGNGYTF. CDR3 DNA sequence: TGTGCCAGCAGCCACCAGGGTAATGGCTACACCTTC.

The V gene is TRBV5-1, the J gene TRBJ1-6; TRBD1 matches 9 bases. In germline, CDR1 is SGHRS, CDR2 YFSETQ. The CDR3 has 15 amino acids. The junction had 4 bases not matched to a gene; V was cut back by 0 bases and J by 9 bases. The CDR3 here is CASSLDGTGTSPLHF. CDR3 sequence (DNA): TGCGCCAGCAGCTTGGATGGGACAGGGACTTCACCCCTCCACTTT.

This rearrangement joins TRBV4-2 to TRBJ2-7; TRBD2 might be the D (5 bases). The CDR3 sequence is 15 residues long. The V end lost 0 bases, the J end lost 0 bases, and 9 bases lay between the germline ends. Germline assignment: CDR1 LGHNA and CDR2 YNFKEQ. CDR3 DNA: TGTGCCAGCAGCCAAGACCACCGGGACTCCTACGAGCAGTACTTC. Amino acid sequence: CASSQDHRDSYEQYF.

The chain is built from TRBV4-1 and TRBJ2-2; 8 nucleotides line up with TRBD1. Germline CDR1 reads MGHRA; CDR2 reads YSYEKL. With V trimmed by 5 bases and J by 6 bases, 8 bases remained unmatched. The CDR3 consists of 15 residues. The CDR3 coding sequence is TGCGCCAGCAGCAACCGGGACAGGTCCCCCGGGGAGCTGTTTTTT. Translating it yields CASSNRDRSPGELFF.

The gene calls are TRBV4-1 and TRBJ2-1; perhaps TRBD2 as D (5 bases). This CDR3 has 16 amino acids. The ends were cut back, 0 bases at V and 7 bases at J, with 16 bases in the middle. Germline CDR1 MGHRA, CDR2 YSYEKL. The CDR3 loop reads CASSQEMNRGRNEQFF. The CDR3 region has the DNA TGCGCCAGCAGCCAAGAAATGAACCGGGGAAGGAATGAGCAGTTCTTC.

The rearrangement links TRBV28 to TRBJ2-7; 12 bases fit TRBD2. CDR3 length: 15 residues. Germline trimming cut 6 bases from V and 4 bases from J; bases unmatched to any gene: 7. Germline assignment: CDR1 MDHEN and CDR2 SYDVKM. As DNA, the CDR3 is TGTGCCAGCAGCCGGACTAGCGGGATTAGGTACGAGCAGTACTTC. Amino acid sequence: CASSRTSGIRYEQYF.

This chain joins TRBV15 and TRBJ1-4; D unclear. Germline V gene sequence: CDR1 LNHNV, CDR2 YYDKDF (reference sequence). The CDR3 runs to 17 residues. Trimming left V 1 base short and J 0 bases short, with 12 bases between. The CDR3: CATSRVRHSATNEKLFF. CDR3 DNA: TGTGCCACCAGCAGAGTACGGCACAGTGCAACTAATGAAAAACTGTTTTTT.

The genes are TRBV27 and TRBJ2-7; possibly TRBD1 for D (5 bases). The germline gives CDR1 MNHEY, CDR2 SMNVEV (reference sequence). The CDR3 consists of 15 residues. The V gene lost 0 bases and the J gene lost 3 bases, with 12 bases spanning the gap. CDR3 nucleotide sequence: TGTGCCAGCAGTTTATCATGGGGCTCAATCTACGAGCAGTACTTC. This translates into CASSLSWGSIYEQYF.